The present T cell receptor beta chain was sequenced within a study of a mutant IDH1 vaccine in newly diagnosed glioma. The study, taken as a whole, reports: It was 93.3% of patients that developed vaccine-induced immune responses.

A note on this clone: Its matching antigen is unknown.

The sample's time point: week 47, end of study. Vaccinated patients received 300 ug of mutant IDH1 20-mer peptide per dose, with topical imiquimod. Repertoires were generated with immunoSEQ multiplex PCR, while TCRdb's copy carries only in-frame clones and drops some. The sample lists almost 95,000 clones, nearly 90% occurring once. The starting material was PBMCs, obtained from a glioma patient whose treatment included an IDH1 peptide vaccine. The sequence was obtained from a woman aged 45-60 years with glioma.

The CDR3 nucleotides are TGTGCCAGCACTCGGGGGGTCAATCAGCCCCAGCATTTT. Protein: CASTRGVNQPQHF. The J gene is TRBJ1-5, the V gene TRBV6-5; possibly TRBD1 for D (5 bases). Germline V CDR1 and CDR2: MNHEY, SVGAGI. This CDR3 is 13 amino acids long. Deletions cut 7 bases from V and 3 bases from J, with 10 bases between.